This T cell receptor beta chain was sequenced during a study of T cell responses to AZD1222 COVID-19 vaccine. Sequencing used immunoSEQ multiplex PCR; TCRdb keeps in-frame clones, though not all of them. The sample comprises about 120,000 clones, roughly 87% of which are singletons, and around 7.5% rests with the top ten. Study-wide findings and caveats: Clonal diversity may have been underestimated, and the donors were mostly white British, with more females than males. Spike-wide coverage was observed for vaccine-associated CD4 TCRs, with dominant responses at 160-218 and 743-854.

The V end was cut by 2 bases, the J end by 5 bases, with 11 bases between. CDR1 SEHNR and CDR2 FQNEAQ come from the germline V gene (reference sequence). The CDR3 runs 14 residues. Worth noting for this clone: The antigen remains unidentified.

The source material was peripheral blood, sampled on day 0 of AZD1222 vaccination. The sequence was collected from an adult in good health. This chain uses TRBV7-9 with TRBJ2-3, with D unresolved. CDR3: CASSLFQGQDTQYF. The DNA for the CDR3 is TGTGCCAGCAGCTTATTCCAAGGCCAAGATACGCAGTATTTT.